This TCR beta chain originates from a study of patients and donors after allogeneic stem cell transplantation. TCRdb re-called the RT-PCR reads through MiXCR, storing one row per CDR3 protein. Of 20,000 to 30,000 distinct CDR3 sequences in the sample, less than 45% were seen once. The CDR3 runs to 16 residues. The V and J ends lost 2 bases and 7 bases, in that order; junction bases with no gene match: 7. CDR1 SGDLS and CDR2 YYNGEE come from the germline V gene. The specimen sequenced was blood, either unsorted or a sorted T cell fraction (not recorded which). The chain recombines TRBV9 with TRBJ2-1, with 12 nucleotides matching TRBD1. The TCR sequence derives from a human donor who was either an allogeneic HSCT recipient or a stem cell or donor lymphocyte infusion donor (not recorded which). It is not recorded whose cells these are; they may come from a transplant donor. CDR3 nucleotide sequence: TGTGCCAGCAGCGTGCGGGGGGACAGGGGGCTGAATGAGCAGTTCTTC. Translating it yields CASSVRGDRGLNEQFF.